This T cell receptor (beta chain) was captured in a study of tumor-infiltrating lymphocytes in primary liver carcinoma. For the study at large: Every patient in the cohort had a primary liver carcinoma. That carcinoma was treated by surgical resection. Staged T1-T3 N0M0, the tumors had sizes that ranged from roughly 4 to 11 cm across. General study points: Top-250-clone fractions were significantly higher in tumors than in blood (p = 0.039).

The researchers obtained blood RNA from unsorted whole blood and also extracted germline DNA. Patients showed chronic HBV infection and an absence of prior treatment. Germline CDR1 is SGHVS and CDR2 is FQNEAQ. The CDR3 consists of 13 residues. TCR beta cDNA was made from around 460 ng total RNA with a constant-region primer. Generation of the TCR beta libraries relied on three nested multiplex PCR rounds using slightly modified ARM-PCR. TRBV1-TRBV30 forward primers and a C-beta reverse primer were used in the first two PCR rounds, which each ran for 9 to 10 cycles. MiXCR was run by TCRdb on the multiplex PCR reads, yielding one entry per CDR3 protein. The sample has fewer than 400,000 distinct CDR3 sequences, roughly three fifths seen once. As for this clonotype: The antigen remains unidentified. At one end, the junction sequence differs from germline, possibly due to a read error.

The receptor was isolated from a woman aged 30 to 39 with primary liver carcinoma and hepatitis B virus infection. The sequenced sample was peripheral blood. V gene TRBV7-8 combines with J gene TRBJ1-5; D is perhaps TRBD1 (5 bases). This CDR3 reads CANSLGGVQPQHF. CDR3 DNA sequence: TGTGCCAACAGCTTAGGAGGGGTTCAGCCCCAGCATTTT.